This T cell receptor beta chain was sequenced for a study of OX40 agonist ivuxolimab in advanced cancers. The wider study: Of mixed ages from about 23 to 85 and averaging about 56 years, the group was almost 85% male.

TCRdb's table, derived via immunoSEQ multiplex PCR, lists solely in-frame clones and lacks some. The data show some 100,000 clones, 90% seen once. Trimming removed 0 bases from V and 0 bases from J, with 3 bases in between. The CDR3 extends over 14 amino acids. The germline CDR1 and CDR2 sequences are SGHNT and YYREEE (reference sequence). A note on this clone: Its cognate antigen is unknown.

Study-level findings and limits: Among some nonresponders, normalized T-cell clonal expansion was also low. At 0.1 to 3.0 mg/kg, clonal expansion of CD4+ and CD8+ blood T cells had occurred by week 6.

The sample in question was CD4+ or CD8+ T cells sorted from blood, obtained in a trial of the OX40 agonist ivuxolimab. This chain links TRBV5-4 with TRBJ1-4; D call uncertain. The clonotype comes from an adult with an advanced solid tumor such as melanoma, head and neck, liver or kidney cancer. CDR3 nucleotides: TGTGCCAGCAGCTTGGTGCCAACTAATGAAAAACTGTTTTTT. This sequence encodes CASSLVPTNEKLFF.